Given below is one TCR beta chain in context. Its antigen is undetermined. This specimen comes from a study of cytomegalovirus exposure and HLA in healthy donors. Study findings and constraints: Later analysis suggested most CMV-associated TCR beta chains were HLA-restricted.

The germline V gene has CDR1 SGHNT and CDR2 YYREEE (reference sequence). The CDR3 is 15 amino acids. V was clipped by 2 bases and J by 5 bases; unmatched bases: 5. Vbeta (60) and Jbeta (13) primers were used in the PCR. Sequencing used immunoSEQ multiplex PCR; TCRdb keeps in-frame clones, though not all of them. The top ten hold 1% to 1.5% of the sample, which has approximately 140,000 clones, 55% to 80% seen once. The sequencing input was PBMCs. The V gene is TRBV5-4, the J gene TRBJ2-2; 8 bases are shared with TRBD2. The TCR originated in a middle-aged woman in good health and CMV-seronegative. The CDR3 nucleotides read TGTGCCAGCAGCTTTGTAGCGGGGAATACCGGGGAGCTGTTTTTT. This sequence encodes CASSFVAGNTGELFF.